There are a few counts of the clone carrying this T cell receptor (beta chain). Its antigen is as yet unknown. Trimming pared 8 bases from V and 1 base from J, leaving 8 bases between. This CDR3 has 12 amino acids. Per germline, CDR1 MNHNY and CDR2 SVGAGI (reference sequence). Sequencing targeted expressed TCRB transcripts, as all isolated RNA had been reverse transcribed. Using immunoSEQ multiplex PCR, the repertoire was profiled, and TCRdb retains in-frame clones only, with some absent. Seen here are around 650,000 clones, around 11% observed once, and the top ten hold roughly 0.12%. This record comes from a study of beta chain features in type 1 diabetes. Study overall: Patients were similar to healthy donors in age and gender (as well as in cell yields). Examination of sorted cells across all samples involved roughly 100 million cells. Whole-study findings and limits: Shortening that was moderate but significant affected the TCRB CDR3s of Type 1 diabetes patients in all four CD4+ subsets. Patients showed naive, central memory and Treg TCRB repertoires that appeared more similar than those of healthy donors.

Sequenced input: naive CD4+ T cells from blood. The chain recombines TRBV6-6 with TRBJ1-2; D remains ambiguous. This TCR was sampled from a man aged 25 to 40 with type 1 diabetes. The CDR3: CASLEVNYGYTF. CDR3 DNA sequence: TGTGCCAGCTTAGAAGTTAACTATGGCTACACCTTC.